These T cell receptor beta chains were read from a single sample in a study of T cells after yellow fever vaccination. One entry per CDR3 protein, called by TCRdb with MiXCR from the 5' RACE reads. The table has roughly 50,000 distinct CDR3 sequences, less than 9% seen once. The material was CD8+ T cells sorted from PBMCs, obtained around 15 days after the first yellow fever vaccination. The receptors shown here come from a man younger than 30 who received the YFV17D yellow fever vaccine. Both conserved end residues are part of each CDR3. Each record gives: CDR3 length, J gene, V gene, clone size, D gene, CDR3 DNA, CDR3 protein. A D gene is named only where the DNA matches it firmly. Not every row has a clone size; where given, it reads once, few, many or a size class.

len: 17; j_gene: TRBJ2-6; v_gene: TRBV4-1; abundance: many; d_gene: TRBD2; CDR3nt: TGCGCCAGCAGTAGCGGGGGATTGCCCTCTGGGGCCAACGTCCTGACTTTC; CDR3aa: CASSSGGLPSGANVLTF
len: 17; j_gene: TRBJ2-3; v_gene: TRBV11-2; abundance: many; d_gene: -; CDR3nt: TGTGCCAGCAGCTCAACGCAGGGGATACTTAACACAGATACGCAGTATTTT; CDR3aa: CASSSTQGILNTDTQYF
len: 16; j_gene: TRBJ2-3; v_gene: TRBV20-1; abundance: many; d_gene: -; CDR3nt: TGCAGTGCTAGAGATGCCCGCGGGGAGAGCACAGATACGCAGTATTTT; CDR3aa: CSARDARGESTDTQYF
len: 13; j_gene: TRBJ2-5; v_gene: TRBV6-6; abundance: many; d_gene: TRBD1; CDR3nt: TGTGCCGGCGGGACAGGACTAAAAGAGACCCAGTACTTC; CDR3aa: CAGGTGLKETQYF
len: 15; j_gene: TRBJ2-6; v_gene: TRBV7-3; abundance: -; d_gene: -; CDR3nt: TGTGCCAGCAGCCCCAGCCACTCTGGGGCCAACGTCCTGACTTTC; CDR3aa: CASSPSHSGANVLTF
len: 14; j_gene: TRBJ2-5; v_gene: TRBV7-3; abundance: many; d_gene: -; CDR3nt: TGTGCCAGCAGCTTAATGGGGGGATCGGAGACCCAGTACTTC; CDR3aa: CASSLMGGSETQYF
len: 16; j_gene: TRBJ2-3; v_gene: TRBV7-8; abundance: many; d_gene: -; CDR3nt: TGTGCCAGCAGCTTACCAGGCATGGGTAGCACAGATACGCAGTATTTT; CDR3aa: CASSLPGMGSTDTQYF
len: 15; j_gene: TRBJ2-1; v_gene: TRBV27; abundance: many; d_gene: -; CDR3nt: TGTGCCAGCAGCAGGGGGACTACGATATTCAATGAGCAGTTCTTC; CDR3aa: CASSRGTTIFNEQFF
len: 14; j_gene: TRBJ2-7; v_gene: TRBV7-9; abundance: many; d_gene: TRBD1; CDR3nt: TGTGCCAGCAGCCTCCGGGACAGCTCCTACGAGCAGTACTTC; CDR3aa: CASSLRDSSYEQYF
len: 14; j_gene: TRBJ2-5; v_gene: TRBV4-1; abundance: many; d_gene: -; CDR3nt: TGCGCCAGCAGCCCCCAGGACACCACGGAGACCCAGTACTTC; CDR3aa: CASSPQDTTETQYF